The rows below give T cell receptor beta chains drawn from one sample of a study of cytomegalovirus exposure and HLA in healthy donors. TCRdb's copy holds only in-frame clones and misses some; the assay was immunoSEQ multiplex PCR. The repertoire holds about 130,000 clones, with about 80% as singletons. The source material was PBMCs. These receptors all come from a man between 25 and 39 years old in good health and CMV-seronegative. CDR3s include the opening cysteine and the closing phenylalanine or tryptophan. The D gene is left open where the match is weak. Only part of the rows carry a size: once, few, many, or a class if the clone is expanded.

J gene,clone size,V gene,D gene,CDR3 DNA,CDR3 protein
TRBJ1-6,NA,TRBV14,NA,TGTGCCAGCAGCCAAGACCACTTCGCTTCACCCCTCCACTTT,CASSQDHFASPLHF
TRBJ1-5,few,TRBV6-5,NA,TGTGCCAGCAGTTACTTCTCGGGTCAGCCCCAGCATTTT,CASSYFSGQPQHF
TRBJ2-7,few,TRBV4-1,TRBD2,TGCGCCAGCAGCCAGGGGCCGCTAGCGGGAGCGTACGAGCAGTACTTC,CASSQGPLAGAYEQYF
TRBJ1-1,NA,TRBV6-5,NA,TGTGCCAGCAGTTACCCCGGGGAAGTAACGACTGAAGCTTTCTTT,CASSYPGEVTTEAFF
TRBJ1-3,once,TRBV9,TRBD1,TGTGCCAGCAGCGCAGGGGACAGCTCTGGAAACACCATATATTTT,CASSAGDSSGNTIYF
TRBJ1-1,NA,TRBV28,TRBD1,TGTGCCAGCAGTTACTTGGACAGGGGGAACACTGAAGCTTTCTTT,CASSYLDRGNTEAFF
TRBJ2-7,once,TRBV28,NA,TGTGCCAGCAGTAGGGGGTCGTCGCAGTACTTC,CASSRGSSQYF
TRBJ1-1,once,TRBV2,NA,TGTGCCAGCAGCGCCCGGGGGGTGAACACTGAAGCTTTCTTT,CASSARGVNTEAFF
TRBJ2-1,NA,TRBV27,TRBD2,TGTGCCAGCAAGAGCCGCGGGAGTAGCGATGAGCAGTTCTTC,CASKSRGSSDEQFF
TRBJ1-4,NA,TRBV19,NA,TGTGCCAGTAGCCGGACAGTGGATAATGAAAAACTGTTTTTT,CASSRTVDNEKLFF
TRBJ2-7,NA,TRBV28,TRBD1,TGTGCCAGCGGATCCCGGACAGGGCCCTACGAGCAGTACTTC,CASGSRTGPYEQYF
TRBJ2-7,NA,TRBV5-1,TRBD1,TGCGCCAGCAGCTTGGGGGACAGAGCCGGGTTCGAGCAGTACTTC,CASSLGDRAGFEQYF
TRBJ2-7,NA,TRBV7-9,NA,TGTGCCAGCAGCCCAGCCGCGGACAGGGTAATAGCGGGAGAGTACGAGCAGTACTTC,CASSPAADRVIAGEYEQYF
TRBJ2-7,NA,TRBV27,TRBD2,TGTGCCAGCAGTTTAGGCGGGAGGGCCTCTGTGCAGTACTTC,CASSLGGRASVQYF
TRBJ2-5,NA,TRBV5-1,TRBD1,TGCGCCAGCAGCCCGGGGGACAGGGCGGAGGAGACCCAGTACTTC,CASSPGDRAEETQYF
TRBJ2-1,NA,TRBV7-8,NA,TGTGCCAGCAGCTCCTACCCCTCTAGCGCACCTAGCTCCTACAATGAGCAGTTCTTC,CASSSYPSSAPSSYNEQFF
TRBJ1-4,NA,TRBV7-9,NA,TGTGCCAGCAGCTTAGGGGTTCACAGCACTAATGAAAAACTGTTTTTT,CASSLGVHSTNEKLFF
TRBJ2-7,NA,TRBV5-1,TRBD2,TGCGCCAGCAGCTTGGTGGTAGCGGGAGTGTACGAGCAGTACTTC,CASSLVVAGVYEQYF
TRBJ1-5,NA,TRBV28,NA,TGTGCCAGCAGTTTATGGCAAGGTCAGGATAGCAATCAGCCCCAGCATTTT,CASSLWQGQDSNQPQHF
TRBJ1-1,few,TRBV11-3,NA,TGTGCCAGCAGCGGCCGGACAGTTGAAGCTTTCTTT,CASSGRTVEAFF
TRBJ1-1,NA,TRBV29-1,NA,TGCAGCGTTGAGGGAGGGTTGAACACTGAAGCTTTCTTT,CSVEGGLNTEAFF
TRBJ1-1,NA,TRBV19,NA,TGTGCCAGTAGTACCCCGGGACAGAACACTGAAGCTTTCTTT,CASSTPGQNTEAFF
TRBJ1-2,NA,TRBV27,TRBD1,TGTGCCAGCAGCCCAACCAGGGGGCGGCGTCTCTACACCTTC,CASSPTRGRRLYTF
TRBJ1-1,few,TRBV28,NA,TGTGCCAGCGGCCTTTTGGAAGCTTTCTTT,CASGLLEAFF
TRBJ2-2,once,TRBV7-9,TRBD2,TGTTCCAGCAGCGCTGGACTAGCGGGGGAGAACACCGGGGAGCTGTTTTTT,CSSSAGLAGENTGELFF
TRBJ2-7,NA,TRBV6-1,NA,TGTGCCAGCAGTGGAGGGCCCAAGGGCTACGAGCAGTACTTC,CASSGGPKGYEQYF
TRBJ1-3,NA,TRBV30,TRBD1,TGTGCCTGGCACCGGGACAGGGGGCCCGGAAACACCATATATTTT,CAWHRDRGPGNTIYF
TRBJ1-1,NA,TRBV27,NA,TGTGCCAGCAGTTTGAAAACAGGGCTCGCTGAAGCTTTCTTT,CASSLKTGLAEAFF
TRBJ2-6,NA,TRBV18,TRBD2,TGTGCCAGCTCGTTGGGACTAGCGGGAAAGGCTGGGGCCAACGTCCTGACTTTC,CASSLGLAGKAGANVLTF
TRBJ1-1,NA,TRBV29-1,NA,TGCAGCGTTGTTCTTCGGTGGAGCGCTGAAGCTTTCTTT,CSVVLRWSAEAFF
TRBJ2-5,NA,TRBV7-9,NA,TGTGCCAGCTCTCCCCTCCTGGGGGGCAGGGGGGAGACCCAGTACTTC,CASSPLLGGRGETQYF
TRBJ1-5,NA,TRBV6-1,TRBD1,TGTGCCAGCAGTGAAGCTCGGACAGGGTGGCAGCCCCAGCATTTT,CASSEARTGWQPQHF
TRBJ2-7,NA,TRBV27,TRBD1,TGTGCCAGTCGACAGGGTAGGGACGAGCAGTACTTC,CASRQGRDEQYF
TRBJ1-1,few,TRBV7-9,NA,TGTGCCAGCAGCCCACCCACCCAGGGTTGGAGCACTGAAGCTTTCTTT,CASSPPTQGWSTEAFF
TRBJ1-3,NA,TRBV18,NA,TGTGCCAGCTCACCACAGCGGGATAGCTCTGGAAACACCATATATTTT,CASSPQRDSSGNTIYF
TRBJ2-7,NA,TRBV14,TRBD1,TGTGCCAGCAGCCCCCCTGGGCGATTCGGGACAGGGGACTACGAGCAGTACTTC,CASSPPGRFGTGDYEQYF
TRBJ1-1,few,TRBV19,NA,TGTGCCAGTACCCCGACCGACAGGTACACTGAAGCTTTCTTT,CASTPTDRYTEAFF
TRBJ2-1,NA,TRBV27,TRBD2,TGTGCCAGCAGTAAAGTTGGAGCGGGAGAGGCGACCTACAATGAGCAGTTCTTC,CASSKVGAGEATYNEQFF
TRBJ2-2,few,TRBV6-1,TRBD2,TGTGCCAGCAGTGAAGCCTGGAGCGTAGCGGGAGCCTCCGGGGAGCTGTTTTTT,CASSEAWSVAGASGELFF
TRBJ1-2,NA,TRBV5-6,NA,TGTGCCAGCAGATTACAGGGCTATGGCTACACCTTC,CASRLQGYGYTF
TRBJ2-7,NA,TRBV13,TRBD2,TGTGCCAGCAGCGGGAGGGCCCTCGAGCAGTACTTC,CASSGRALEQYF
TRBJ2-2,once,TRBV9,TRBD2,TGTGCCAGCAGCGTAGTGAGTAGCGGGAGCACCGGGGAGCTGTTTTTT,CASSVVSSGSTGELFF
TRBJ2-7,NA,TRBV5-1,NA,TGCGCCAGCAGCTTGGATCGGACACTCTGGGAGCAGTACTTC,CASSLDRTLWEQYF
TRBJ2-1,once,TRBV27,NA,TGTGCCACCGGTTACGCCTATGAGCAGTTCTTC,CATGYAYEQFF
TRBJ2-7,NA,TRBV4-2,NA,TGTGCCAGCAGCCAAGAAGTAGGAGCGTACTCCTACGAGCAGTACTTC,CASSQEVGAYSYEQYF
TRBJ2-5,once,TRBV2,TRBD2,TGTGCCAGCGGTAAGGCTAGCGGAGTGGGCCAAGAGACCCAGTACTTC,CASGKASGVGQETQYF
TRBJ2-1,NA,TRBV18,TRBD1,TGTGCCAGCTCACCGGGACAGGGCAAGAATGAGCAGTTCTTC,CASSPGQGKNEQFF
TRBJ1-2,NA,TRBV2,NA,TGTGCCAGCAGTGACCGCAGGACACCAGTCTATGGCTACACCTTC,CASSDRRTPVYGYTF
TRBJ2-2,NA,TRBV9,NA,TGTGCCAGCAGCGTAGTTAGCACCGGGGAGCTGTTTTTT,CASSVVSTGELFF
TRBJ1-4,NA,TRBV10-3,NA,TGTGCCATCAGTGAGTCTGGGGGGGAAGAAAAACTGTTTTTT,CAISESGGEEKLFF
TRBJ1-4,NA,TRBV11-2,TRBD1,TGTGCCAGCAGCGCAAGGACAGGGGCTAATGAAAAACTGTTTTTT,CASSARTGANEKLFF
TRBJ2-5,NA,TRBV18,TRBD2,TGTGCCAGCTCACGAACTAGCGGGAAACAAGAGACCCAGTACTTC,CASSRTSGKQETQYF
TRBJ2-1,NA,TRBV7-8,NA,TGTGCCAGCAGCCTCTCCGGGAGCAGCTACAATGAGCAGTTCTTC,CASSLSGSSYNEQFF